The 6 T cell receptor beta chains given below trace back to one sample, sequenced in a study of cytomegalovirus exposure and HLA in healthy donors. The study ran its PCR with 60 Vbeta and 13 Jbeta primers. The table came from immunoSEQ multiplex PCR; TCRdb's copy has only in-frame clones and leaves some out. The data show roughly 110,000 clones, with about 70% seen just once and 10% to 15% held by the top ten. Sequencing was carried out using PBMCs. The source of these receptors is a woman aged 35 to 49 in good health and CMV-seropositive.

The chain links TRBV25-1 to TRBJ1-1; D call uncertain. Germline V gene data show CDR1 as MGHDK and CDR2 as SYGVNS. The V and J ends lost 5 bases and 2 bases respectively, with 9 bases between them. CDR3 length: 13 amino acids. This CDR3 is CASSFQINTEAFF. In nucleotides, the CDR3 is TGTGCCAGCAGTTTTCAGATTAACACTGAAGCTTTCTTT.

This rearrangement joins TRBV10-1 to TRBJ2-1, with TRBD1 matching over 7 bases. The CDR3 loop spans 15 amino acids. The trim removed 6 bases at V and 0 bases at J, leaving 5 bases unmatched. CDR1 and CDR2 (germline): WNHNN, SYGVQD (reference sequence). CDR3 coding DNA: TGCGCCAGCAGGCCGCCAGGGGGCTCCTACAATGAGCAGTTCTTC. Protein: CASRPPGGSYNEQFF.

J is TRBJ2-3 and V is TRBV27; TRBD2 might be the D (6 bases). This CDR3 comprises 15 residues. Between the trimmed V and J ends, which lost 10 bases and 3 bases, there was a span of 20 bases. Per the germline V gene, CDR1 is MNHEY and CDR2 is SMNVEV (reference sequence). CDR3 protein: CATRRGRFITDTQYF. In DNA form, the CDR3 reads TGTGCCACCCGGAGGGGTCGGTTTATTACAGATACGCAGTATTTT.

This clone was seen a single time. The chain couples TRBV19 to TRBJ1-6, with D unresolved. Germline V gene data show CDR1 as LNHDA and CDR2 as SQIVND (reference sequence). There are 15 residues in the CDR3. V lost 7 bases, J lost 0 bases, and 10 bases lay in between. The CDR3 loop reads CASKRRSSYNSPLHF. The CDR3 nucleotides read TGTGCCAGTAAAAGGAGGAGCTCCTATAATTCACCCCTCCACTTT.

The chain is built from TRBV6-4 and TRBJ2-5; D gene unclear. Germline CDR1 and CDR2: MRHNA and SNTAGT. The V end was cut by 10 bases, the J end by 4 bases, with 7 bases between. The CDR3 totals 10 residues. CDR3 region: CANAAETQYF. As DNA, the CDR3 is TGTGCCAACGCGGCAGAGACCCAGTACTTC.

The chain is built from TRBV6-1 and TRBJ2-6; the D gene is possibly TRBD2 (6 bases). V was cut by 2 bases and J by 4 bases, with 12 bases left in between. Germline-derived CDR1 and CDR2 are MNHNS and SASEGT. The CDR3 extends over 16 amino acids. The CDR3 protein is CASSEPGSPGANVLTF. The CDR3 bases are TGTGCCAGCAGTGAACCCGGGAGCCCCGGGGCCAACGTCCTGACTTTC.